This TCR beta chain derives from a study of T cell repertoires in cytomegalovirus infection. Study details: Matching HLA type, along with CMV infection, was indicated by public TCR beta signatures. Notes on the study in general: In two of eight donors, the top clonotype was HLA-C-restricted CMV-specific.

TCRdb called the reads again in MiXCR, with one record for every CDR3 protein. The repertoire holds hundreds of thousands of distinct CDR3 sequences, with around a third as singletons. This clonotype was seen ten or more times. Its antigen is not identified. The origin of this receptor is a human donor in good health (CMV status not recorded). Some clones in this sample may be carry-over from other donors' samples. This specimen consisted of cultured PBMCs, obtained from culture after CMV antigen stimulation.

The CDR3 spells CASSLRGANYGYTF. CDR3 coding DNA: TGTGCCAGCAGCTTGCGGGGGGCTAACTATGGCTACACCTTC. The V and J genes are TRBV7-2 and TRBJ1-2; D is perhaps TRBD1 (5 bases). CDR3 length: 14 amino acids. Germline CDR1 reads SGHTA; CDR2 reads FQGNSA. V was pared by 3 bases and J by 0 bases, with 8 bases between.